Listed below are T cell receptor beta chains from one sample, sequenced in a study of cytomegalovirus exposure and HLA in healthy donors. Produced via immunoSEQ multiplex PCR; TCRdb's table is partial and in-frame only. The table lists 70,000 to 95,000 clones, 70% to 85% of them singletons. Material for sequencing was PBMCs. These receptor sequences come from a human donor in good health. CDR3s leave out the opening cysteine and the closing phenylalanine or tryptophan. Each record gives: J gene, V gene, CDR3 protein.

j_gene: TRBJ2-1
v_gene: TRBV5-4
CDR3aa: ASSPTGKGYNEQF

j_gene: TRBJ2-5
v_gene: TRBV2
CDR3aa: ASSEIAGGSATQY

j_gene: TRBJ2-7
v_gene: TRBV4-1
CDR3aa: ASSPRDRLSYEQY

j_gene: TRBJ1-3
v_gene: TRBV7-8
CDR3aa: ASSLAGGSSGNTIY

j_gene: TRBJ2-3
v_gene: TRBV6-5
CDR3aa: ASSPPQGGTDTQY

j_gene: TRBJ1-5
v_gene: TRBV27
CDR3aa: ASRLTGGDQPQH

j_gene: TRBJ2-3
v_gene: TRBV9
CDR3aa: ASSTGDTQY

j_gene: TRBJ1-4
v_gene: TRBV5-1
CDR3aa: ASSAPDRGDEKLF

j_gene: TRBJ2-1
v_gene: TRBV4-3
CDR3aa: ASSQFADSNEQF

j_gene: TRBJ1-6
v_gene: TRBV7-2
CDR3aa: ASSLGQGSSTLH

j_gene: TRBJ2-3
v_gene: TRBV7-9
CDR3aa: ASSPGLDGDTQY

j_gene: TRBJ1-4
v_gene: TRBV5-1
CDR3aa: ASSLAGLNEKLF

j_gene: TRBJ1-2
v_gene: TRBV16
CDR3aa: ASSPQVQGANYGYT

j_gene: TRBJ1-5
v_gene: TRBV30
CDR3aa: AWSRQANQPQH

j_gene: TRBJ1-2
v_gene: TRBV7-2
CDR3aa: ASRYRGGSYGYT

j_gene: TRBJ1-1
v_gene: TRBV19
CDR3aa: ASTPAGESTEAF

j_gene: TRBJ1-5
v_gene: TRBV4-1
CDR3aa: ASSQEAGLNQPQH

j_gene: TRBJ2-3
v_gene: TRBV2
CDR3aa: ASSDRGGTQY

j_gene: TRBJ2-7
v_gene: TRBV7-9
CDR3aa: ASSLASGFEQY

j_gene: TRBJ1-2
v_gene: TRBV7-2
CDR3aa: ASSLAPQPQGYGYT

j_gene: TRBJ1-1
v_gene: TRBV19
CDR3aa: ASSGSSNTEAF

j_gene: TRBJ1-6
v_gene: TRBV19
CDR3aa: ASSIRGGYNSPLH

j_gene: TRBJ2-3
v_gene: TRBV9
CDR3aa: ASSVVAGSDTQY

j_gene: TRBJ1-2
v_gene: TRBV5-6
CDR3aa: ASALTGPNYGYT

j_gene: TRBJ2-7
v_gene: TRBV4-1
CDR3aa: ASSLEQGAREQY

j_gene: TRBJ2-1
v_gene: TRBV27
CDR3aa: ASSLYIGQPYNEQF

j_gene: TRBJ2-1
v_gene: TRBV15
CDR3aa: ATSREAGKNNEQF

j_gene: TRBJ2-7
v_gene: TRBV6-5
CDR3aa: ASSEGHEQY

j_gene: TRBJ2-7
v_gene: TRBV10-2
CDR3aa: ASSDGVGSYEQY

j_gene: TRBJ2-7
v_gene: TRBV2
CDR3aa: ASQTDYEQY

j_gene: TRBJ2-6
v_gene: TRBV15
CDR3aa: ATSRSQSRPGANVLT

j_gene: TRBJ2-7
v_gene: TRBV29-1
CDR3aa: SVGGTSYEQY

j_gene: TRBJ1-1
v_gene: TRBV11-2
CDR3aa: ASSPNPRATEAF